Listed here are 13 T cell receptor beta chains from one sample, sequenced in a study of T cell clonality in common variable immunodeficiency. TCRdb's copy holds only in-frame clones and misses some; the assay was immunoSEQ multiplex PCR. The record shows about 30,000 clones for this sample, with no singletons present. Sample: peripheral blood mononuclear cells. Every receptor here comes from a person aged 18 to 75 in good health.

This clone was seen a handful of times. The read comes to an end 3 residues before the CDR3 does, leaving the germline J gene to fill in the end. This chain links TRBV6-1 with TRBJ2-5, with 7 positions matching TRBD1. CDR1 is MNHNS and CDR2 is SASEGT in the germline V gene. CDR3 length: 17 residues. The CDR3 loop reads CASSEVGGQPSFGTQYF. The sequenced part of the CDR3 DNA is TGTGCCAGCAGTGAAGTTGGGGGACAGCCCTCATTCGGTACC.

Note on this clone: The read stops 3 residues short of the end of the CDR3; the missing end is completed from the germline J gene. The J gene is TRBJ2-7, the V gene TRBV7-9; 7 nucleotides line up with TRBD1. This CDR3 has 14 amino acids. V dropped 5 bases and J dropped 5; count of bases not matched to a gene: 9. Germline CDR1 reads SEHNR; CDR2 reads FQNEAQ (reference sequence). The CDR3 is CASSTRQGNHEQYF. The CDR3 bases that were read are TGTGCCAGCAGCACACGACAGGGTAACCACGAG.

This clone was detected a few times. This chain's CDR3 is CASSPNPGIGNQPQHF. CDR3 bases read: TGTGCCAGCAGCCCTAACCCAGGGATTGGCAATCAGCCC. V is TRBV7-6 and J is TRBJ1-5; D possibly corresponds to TRBD1 (5 bases). The read falls 3 residues short of the CDR3 end, and the missing part is taken from the germline J gene. The CDR3 has 16 residues. Germline V gene lookup returns CDR1 SGHVS and CDR2 FNYEAQ. V lost 5 bases and J lost 2, with 16 bases in between.

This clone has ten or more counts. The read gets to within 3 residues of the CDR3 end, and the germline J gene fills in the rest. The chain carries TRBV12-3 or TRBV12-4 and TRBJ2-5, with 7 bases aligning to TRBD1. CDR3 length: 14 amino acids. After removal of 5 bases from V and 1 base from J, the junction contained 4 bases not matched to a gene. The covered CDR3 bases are TGTGCCAGCAGTCCCCGGACAGGCCAAGAGACC. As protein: CASSPRTGQET. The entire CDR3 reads CASSPRTGQETQYF.

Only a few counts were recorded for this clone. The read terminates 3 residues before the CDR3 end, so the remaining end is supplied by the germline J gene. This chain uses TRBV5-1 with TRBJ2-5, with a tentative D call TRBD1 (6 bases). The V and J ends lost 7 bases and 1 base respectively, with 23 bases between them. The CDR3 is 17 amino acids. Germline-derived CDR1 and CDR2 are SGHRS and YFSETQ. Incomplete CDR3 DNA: TGCGCCAGCCAATTAAGTACGGCCGGGACAACCCAAGAGACC. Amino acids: CASQLSTAGTTQET. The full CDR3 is CASQLSTAGTTQETQYF.

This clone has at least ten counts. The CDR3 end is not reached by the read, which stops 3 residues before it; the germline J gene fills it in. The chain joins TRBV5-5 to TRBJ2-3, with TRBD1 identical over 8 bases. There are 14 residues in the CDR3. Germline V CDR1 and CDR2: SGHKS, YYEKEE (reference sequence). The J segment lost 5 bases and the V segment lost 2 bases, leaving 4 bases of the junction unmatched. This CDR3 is CASSFPGGRDTQYF. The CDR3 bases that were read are TGTGCCAGCAGCTTTCCAGGGGGCCGAGATACG.

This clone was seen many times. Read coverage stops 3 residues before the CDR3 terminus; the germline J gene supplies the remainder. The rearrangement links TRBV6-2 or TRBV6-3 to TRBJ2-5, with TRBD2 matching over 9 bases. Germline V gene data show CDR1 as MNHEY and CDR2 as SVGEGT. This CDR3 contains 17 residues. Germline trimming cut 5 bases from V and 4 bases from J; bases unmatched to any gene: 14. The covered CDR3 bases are TGTGCCAGCAGTATCGGCCACGGGCGGGGGGGCCGAGAGACC. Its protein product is CASSIGHGRGGRET. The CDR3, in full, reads CASSIGHGRGGRETQYF.

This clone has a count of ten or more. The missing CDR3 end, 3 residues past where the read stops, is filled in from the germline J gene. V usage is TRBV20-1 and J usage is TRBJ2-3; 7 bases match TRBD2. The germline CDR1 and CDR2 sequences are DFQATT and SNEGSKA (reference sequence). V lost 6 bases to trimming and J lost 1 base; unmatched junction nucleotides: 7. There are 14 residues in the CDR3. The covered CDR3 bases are TGCAGTGCAAGTGGGGGGGAGGGCACAGATACG. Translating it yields CSASGGEGTDT. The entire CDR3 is CSASGGEGTDTQYF.

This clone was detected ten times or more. The DNA read from the CDR3 is TGCGCCAGCAGTGTTAACAGAGCCTACGAG. Translation: CASSVNRAYE. The complete CDR3 sequence is CASSVNRAYEQYF. This rearrangement joins TRBV5-1 to TRBJ2-7; D gene unclear. The CDR3 is cut off 3 residues early in the read; its end comes from the germline J gene. Per germline, CDR1 SGHRS and CDR2 YFSETQ. The CDR3 loop spans 13 amino acids. Trimming pared 5 bases from V and 2 bases from J, leaving 11 bases between.

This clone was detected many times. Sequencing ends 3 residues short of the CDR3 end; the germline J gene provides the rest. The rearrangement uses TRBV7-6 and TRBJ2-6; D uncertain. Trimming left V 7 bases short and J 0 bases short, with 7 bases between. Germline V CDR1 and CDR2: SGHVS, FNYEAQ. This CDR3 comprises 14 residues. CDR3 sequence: CASTNPSGANVLTF. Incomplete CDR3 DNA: TGTGCCAGCACCAATCCCTCTGGGGCCAACGTC.

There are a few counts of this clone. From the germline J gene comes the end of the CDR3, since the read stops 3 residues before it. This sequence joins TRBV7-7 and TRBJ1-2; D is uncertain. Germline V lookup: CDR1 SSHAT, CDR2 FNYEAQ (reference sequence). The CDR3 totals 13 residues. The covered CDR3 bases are TGTGCCAGCAGCTTACCGCCCTCCTACGAC. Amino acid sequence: CASSLPPSYD. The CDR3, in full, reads CASSLPPSYDYTF.

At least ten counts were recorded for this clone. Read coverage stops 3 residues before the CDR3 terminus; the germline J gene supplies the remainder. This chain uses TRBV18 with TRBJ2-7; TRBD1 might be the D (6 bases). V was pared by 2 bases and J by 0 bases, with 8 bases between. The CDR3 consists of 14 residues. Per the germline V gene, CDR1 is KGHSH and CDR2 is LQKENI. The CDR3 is CASSPRGTSYEQYF. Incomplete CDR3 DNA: TGTGCCAGCTCACCAAGGGGGACCTCCTACGAG. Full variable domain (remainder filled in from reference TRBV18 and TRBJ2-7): NAGVMQNPRHLVRRRGQEARLRCSPMKGHSHVYWYRQLPEEGLKFMVYLQKENIIDESGMPKERFSAEFPKEGPSILRIQQVVRGDSAAYFCASSPRGTSYEQYFGPGTRLTVT.

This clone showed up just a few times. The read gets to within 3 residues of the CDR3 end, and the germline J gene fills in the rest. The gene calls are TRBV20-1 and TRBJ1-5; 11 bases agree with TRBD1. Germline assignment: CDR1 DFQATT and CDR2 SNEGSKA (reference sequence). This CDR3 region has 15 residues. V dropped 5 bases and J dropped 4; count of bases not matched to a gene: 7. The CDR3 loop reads CSAAGTGGLNQPQHF. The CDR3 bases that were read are TGCAGTGCTGCCGGGACAGGGGGTCTTAATCAGCCC.